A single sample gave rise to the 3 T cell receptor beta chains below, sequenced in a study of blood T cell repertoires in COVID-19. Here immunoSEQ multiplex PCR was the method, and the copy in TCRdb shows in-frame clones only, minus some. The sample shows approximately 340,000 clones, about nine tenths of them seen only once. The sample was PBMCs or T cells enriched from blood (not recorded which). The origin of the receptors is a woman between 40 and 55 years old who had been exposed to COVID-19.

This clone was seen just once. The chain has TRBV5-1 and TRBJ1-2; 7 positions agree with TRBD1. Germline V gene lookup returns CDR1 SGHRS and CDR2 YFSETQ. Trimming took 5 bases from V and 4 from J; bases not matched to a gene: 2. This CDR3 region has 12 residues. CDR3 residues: CASSGDSYGYTF. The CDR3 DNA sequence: TGCGCCAGCAGTGGGGACAGCTATGGCTACACCTTC.

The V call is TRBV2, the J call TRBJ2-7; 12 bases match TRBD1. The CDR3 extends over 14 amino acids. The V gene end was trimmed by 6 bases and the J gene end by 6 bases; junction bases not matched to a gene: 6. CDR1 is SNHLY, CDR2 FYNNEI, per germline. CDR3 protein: CASRPGQGAGEQYF. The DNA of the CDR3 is TGTGCCAGCAGGCCGGGACAGGGGGCAGGCGAGCAGTACTTC.

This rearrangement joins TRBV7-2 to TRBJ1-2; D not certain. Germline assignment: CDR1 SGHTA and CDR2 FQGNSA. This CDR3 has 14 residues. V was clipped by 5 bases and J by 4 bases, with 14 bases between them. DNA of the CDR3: TGTGCCAGCAGCCCTGGAGGACTCCGCTATGGCTACACCTTC. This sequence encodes CASSPGGLRYGYTF.